Here is one T cell receptor beta chain with its context. The data derive from a study of blood T cell repertoires in COVID-19. TCRdb's table, derived via immunoSEQ multiplex PCR, lists solely in-frame clones and lacks some. The table lists over 110,000 clones, approximately 87% of them singletons. The specimen was PBMCs or T cells enriched from blood (not recorded which). The source is a man in his forties or fifties in a cohort exposed to, infected with or recovered from COVID-19 (not recorded which).

The CDR3 loop is CASSLYSNYGYTF. In nucleotides, the CDR3 is TGTGCCAGCAGCTTGTACAGCAACTATGGCTACACCTTC. The gene calls are TRBV5-4 and TRBJ1-2, with D unresolved. The germline V and J ends were trimmed by 1 base and 2 bases, with 6 bases remaining between them. The CDR3 contains 13 residues. The germline V gene encodes CDR1 SGHNT and CDR2 YYREEE (reference sequence).